A selection of T cell receptor beta chains follows, all from one sample in a study of control samples from healthy donors and cancer patients. Only in-frame clones appear in the TCRdb table, and some are missing; sequencing was by immunoSEQ multiplex PCR. The sample consists of 100,000 to 150,000 clones, 80% to 90% of them appearing once. Sequenced input: blood. The receptors derive from a man aged 60 to 69 in good health. Each CDR3 is given with its conserved first and last residue. The D gene is left open where the match is weak. Clone size appears in some rows only: once, few, many, or a class for an expanded clone.

TRBV7-2	TRBJ2-3	NA	NA	CASSSSRQEGTQYF	TGTGCCAGCAGCTCCAGCAGACAGGAAGGTACGCAGTATTTT
TRBV9	TRBJ2-1	NA	TRBD2	CASSGSSGGNEQFF	TGTGCCAGCAGTGGGAGTAGCGGGGGCAATGAGCAGTTCTTC
TRBV28	TRBJ1-2	NA	NA	CASTRQYEGYTF	TGTGCCAGCACCCGACAGTACGAGGGCTACACCTTC
TRBV3-1/TRBV3-2	TRBJ1-1	NA	NA	CASSQGFRTEAFF	TGTGCCAGCAGCCAAGGTTTCCGTACTGAAGCTTTCTTT
TRBV6-6	TRBJ1-1	once	NA	CASIGQNTEAFF	TGTGCCAGCATAGGTCAGAACACTGAAGCTTTCTTT
TRBV27	TRBJ1-1	NA	TRBD1	CASSWTGGNTEAFF	TGTGCCAGCAGTTGGACAGGGGGGAACACTGAAGCTTTCTTT
TRBV24-1	TRBJ1-2	NA	TRBD1	CATWTGAGYTF	TGTGCCACCTGGACAGGGGCCGGCTACACCTTC
TRBV6-5	TRBJ1-2	NA	NA	CASSYGRESGGYTF	TGTGCCAGCAGTTACGGCAGGGAGAGCGGTGGCTACACCTTC
TRBV9	TRBJ1-6	NA	TRBD1	CASSPGTGQTYNSPLHF	TGTGCCAGCAGCCCCGGGACAGGGCAAACCTATAATTCACCCCTCCACTTT
TRBV19	TRBJ1-1	once	NA	CASSIGGPGGTEAFF	TGTGCCAGTAGTATAGGGGGACCTGGTGGCACTGAAGCTTTCTTT
TRBV4-1	TRBJ1-4	NA	NA	CASSQAEYEKLFF	TGCGCCAGCAGCCAAGCGGAATATGAAAAACTGTTTTTT
TRBV12-3/TRBV12-4	TRBJ2-6	NA	NA	CASSFSGANVLTF	TGTGCCAGCAGCTTCTCTGGGGCCAACGTCCTGACTTTC
TRBV27	TRBJ2-1	NA	NA	CASRPGGGQPYNEQFF	TGTGCCAGCAGGCCTGGGGGGGGACAACCCTACAATGAGCAGTTCTTC
TRBV7-8	TRBJ1-1	NA	NA	CASSSRQPYSEAFF	TGTGCCAGCAGCTCCAGACAGCCCTATTCTGAAGCTTTCTTT
TRBV7-9	TRBJ2-3	NA	NA	CASSSITDTQYF	TGTGCCAGCAGCAGCATCACAGATACGCAGTATTTT
TRBV25-1	TRBJ2-2	NA	NA	CASSGPGTGELFF	TGTGCCAGCAGTGGGCCCGGAACCGGGGAGCTGTTTTTT
TRBV14	TRBJ1-2	once	NA	CASSQEEGYGYTF	TGTGCCAGCAGCCAAGAGGAAGGGTATGGCTACACCTTC
TRBV5-5	TRBJ1-2	NA	TRBD1	CASSYDPGQGAQSYGYTF	TGTGCCAGCAGCTACGACCCGGGACAGGGGGCGCAAAGTTACGGCTACACCTTC
TRBV19	TRBJ1-1	NA	TRBD1	CAGKRDSSMNTEAFF	TGTGCCGGTAAGCGGGACAGTTCAATGAACACTGAAGCTTTCTTT
TRBV19	TRBJ1-1	NA	NA	CASSMGGSNTEAFF	TGTGCCAGTAGTATGGGAGGCTCGAACACTGAAGCTTTCTTT
TRBV7-8	TRBJ2-7	once	TRBD1	CASSQGAQSGDTYF	TGTGCCAGCAGCCAGGGGGCACAATCAGGAGATACGTACTTC
TRBV4-2	TRBJ2-3	NA	TRBD2	CASSQGLFTDTQYF	TGTGCCAGCAGCCAGGGACTATTCACAGATACGCAGTATTTT
TRBV5-1	TRBJ2-1	NA	TRBD1	CASSSGTGRGNEQFF	TGCGCCAGCAGTTCCGGGACAGGAAGGGGCAATGAGCAGTTCTTC
TRBV5-6	TRBJ2-2	NA	NA	CASSFGSVNTGELFF	TGTGCCAGCAGCTTCGGGTCGGTGAACACCGGGGAGCTGTTTTTT
TRBV28	TRBJ1-3	NA	TRBD1	CASSSPGTGGSGNTIYF	TGTGCCAGCAGTTCTCCCGGGACAGGGGGCTCTGGAAACACCATATATTTT
TRBV4-2	TRBJ1-3	NA	TRBD1	CASSQDGQGGKGNTIYF	TGTGCCAGCAGCCAAGATGGACAGGGAGGAAAGGGAAACACCATATATTTT
TRBV3-1/TRBV3-2	TRBJ1-6	NA	TRBD1	CASRQGNNSPLHF	TGTGCCAGCAGACAGGGGAATAATTCACCCCTCCACTTT
TRBV7-2	TRBJ1-2	NA	NA	CASSSRGGNYGYTF	TGTGCCAGCAGCTCACGGGGGGGGAACTATGGCTACACCTTC
TRBV3-1/TRBV3-2	TRBJ1-3	NA	NA	CASSPRHLSPTGNTIYF	TGTGCCAGCAGCCCCCGCCACCTGTCGCCGACTGGAAACACCATATATTTT
TRBV7-2	TRBJ2-7	NA	NA	CASSLPDGGDYEQYF	TGTGCCAGCAGCCTACCTGATGGAGGGGATTACGAGCAGTACTTC
TRBV6-5	TRBJ1-4	NA	TRBD1	CASSSTGTGWGEKLFF	TGTGCCAGCAGTTCTACCGGGACAGGGTGGGGAGAAAAACTGTTTTTT
TRBV6-6	TRBJ1-2	NA	NA	CASSYSTRGSNYGYTF	TGTGCCAGCAGTTACTCGACCAGGGGTTCTAACTATGGCTACACCTTC
TRBV18	TRBJ1-2	NA	NA	CASSPADSPYGYTF	TGTGCCAGCTCACCGGCAGACAGCCCCTATGGCTACACCTTC
TRBV5-6	TRBJ1-3	NA	NA	CASSHRDGYSGNTIYF	TGTGCCAGCAGTCACAGGGACGGATACTCTGGAAACACCATATATTTT
TRBV18	TRBJ1-5	NA	TRBD1	CASSPGTDNQPQHF	TGTGCCAGCTCACCAGGGACAGACAATCAGCCCCAGCATTTT
TRBV6-6	TRBJ1-2	NA	TRBD1	CASTPTRTGVYGYTF	TGTGCCAGCACCCCAACCCGGACAGGGGTCTATGGCTACACCTTC
TRBV18	TRBJ2-7	NA	NA	CASSLTQGPSYEQYF	TGTGCCAGCTCACTCACGCAGGGGCCCTCCTACGAGCAGTACTTC
TRBV4-1	TRBJ1-5	once	TRBD1	CASSQDEGQENQPQHF	TGCGCCAGCAGCCAAGATGAGGGACAGGAGAATCAGCCCCAGCATTTT
TRBV28	TRBJ2-2	NA	TRBD2	CASSFLRGEFNTGELFF	TGTGCCAGCAGTTTCCTCCGGGGGGAATTCAACACCGGGGAGCTGTTTTTT
TRBV7-2	TRBJ1-5	once	TRBD1	CASSLGTGTGGNQPQHF	TGTGCCAGCAGCTTAGGTACCGGGACAGGGGGCAATCAGCCCCAGCATTTT
TRBV6-5	TRBJ1-1	NA	NA	CASSNGQRNTEAFF	TGTGCCAGCAGTAACGGACAGAGGAACACTGAAGCTTTCTTT
TRBV11-2	TRBJ1-1	once	TRBD1	CASSTTGVGRAEAFF	TGTGCCAGCAGCACAACAGGGGTCGGAAGGGCTGAAGCTTTCTTT
TRBV6-5	TRBJ1-2	NA	NA	CASKGVNNYGYTF	TGTGCCAGCAAGGGGGTGAATAACTATGGCTACACCTTC
TRBV7-3	TRBJ2-3	NA	TRBD2	CASSLIWRGAATDTQYF	TGTGCCAGCAGCTTAATATGGCGGGGGGCGGCCACAGATACGCAGTATTTT
TRBV7-2	TRBJ2-2	NA	NA	CASSLAGSMGTGELFF	TGTGCCAGCAGCTTGGCGGGAAGTATGGGCACCGGGGAGCTGTTTTTT
TRBV18	TRBJ2-4	NA	NA	CASSPGLVEIAKNIQYF	TGTGCCAGCTCACCAGGACTTGTCGAGATAGCCAAAAACATTCAGTACTTC
TRBV27	TRBJ1-6	NA	TRBD1	CASRSPGTGRFSPLHF	TGTGCCAGCAGATCTCCCGGGACAGGGCGTTTTTCACCCCTCCACTTT
TRBV10-3	TRBJ2-7	once	NA	CAISELPTDLGYF	TGTGCCATCAGTGAGCTCCCCACAGATCTAGGGTACTTC
TRBV18	TRBJ1-1	NA	NA	CASSSSAGMNTEAFF	TGTGCCAGCTCTTCCTCGGCAGGGATGAACACTGAAGCTTTCTTT
TRBV2	TRBJ1-1	NA	NA	CASSEAGAKIYTEAFF	TGTGCCAGCAGTGAAGCGGGGGCCAAAATCTACACTGAAGCTTTCTTT